This entry features one TCR beta chain sequence. The V end lost 4 bases, the J end lost 4 bases, and 16 bases lay between the germline ends. Looked up from germline, CDR1 is MNHEY and CDR2 is SMNVEV (reference sequence). This CDR3 is built from 16 residues. The data stem from a study of cytomegalovirus exposure and HLA in healthy donors. The method was immunoSEQ multiplex PCR; TCRdb's version includes in-frame clones alone and lacks a portion of them. Among about 220,000 clones listed, 85% to 90% were seen once. The chain combines TRBV27 with TRBJ2-2; weak D call: TRBD2 (6 bases). The sequence was obtained from a woman aged 18-29 years in good health and CMV-seronegative. The sample taken for sequencing was PBMCs. CDR3 loop: CASSSYLEGRTGELFF. CDR3 nucleotides: TGTGCCAGCAGTTCCTACCTGGAGGGGCGCACCGGGGAGCTGTTTTTT.